Only a few counts were recorded for the clone carrying this T cell receptor beta chain. The data stem from a study of blood T cell repertoires in COVID-19. Overall study context: T cells, B-cell-depleted T cells, or PBMCs supplied cDNA or gDNA.

The CDR3 totals 13 residues. Trimming stripped 4 bases from V and 1 base from J, with 7 bases between. Germline V gives CDR1 SNHLY, CDR2 FYNNEI. In the original workflow: Quantification of nucleated cells was approximated via reference gene primer amplification. The method was immunoSEQ multiplex PCR; TCRdb's version includes in-frame clones alone and lacks a portion of them. V, J and clone size are taken as reported in that table, and D and trimming were inferred from the DNA itself. The sample contains over 65,000 clones, about 93% of which appear only once. The sequenced sample was peripheral blood. This clonotype was sampled from a human donor in a cohort sampled during active COVID-19. The chain joins TRBV2 to TRBJ1-1; D gene ambiguous. The CDR3: CASSVTPNTEAFF. CDR3 sequence (DNA): TGTGCCAGCAGTGTCACACCGAACACTGAAGCTTTCTTT.